One and the same sample provided the 23 T cell receptor beta chains below, sequenced in a study of cytomegalovirus exposure and HLA in healthy donors. Vbeta (60) and Jbeta (13) primers were used in the PCR. The method was immunoSEQ multiplex PCR; TCRdb's version includes in-frame clones alone and lacks a portion of them. The table records over 30,000 clones, approximately 80% of them present only once. The sample taken for sequencing was PBMCs. These TCRs come from a male donor in good health and CMV-seronegative.

The rearrangement uses TRBV6-5 and TRBJ2-5; the D gene is possibly TRBD1 (5 bases). This CDR3 comprises 14 residues. Germline V lookup: CDR1 MNHEY, CDR2 SVGAGI. Trimming stripped 0 bases from V and 1 base from J, with 6 bases between. The CDR3 coding sequence is TGTGCCAGCAGTTACTCGGGGCCCCAAGAGACCCAGTACTTC. This sequence encodes CASSYSGPQETQYF.

This clone was recorded once. The genes are TRBV9 and TRBJ2-6, with D unresolved. CDR3 length: 15 amino acids. CDR1 SGDLS and CDR2 YYNGEE come from the germline V gene. The ends were cut back, 0 bases at V and 0 bases at J, with 4 bases in the middle. CDR3 protein: CASSVGSSGANVLTF. CDR3 nucleotide sequence: TGTGCCAGCAGCGTAGGGAGCTCTGGGGCCAACGTCCTGACTTTC.

The chain couples TRBV30 to TRBJ1-5, with D perhaps matching TRBD1 (5 bases). Germline V gene data show CDR1 as GTSNPN and CDR2 as SVGIG (reference sequence). The V and J ends lost 8 bases and 2 bases respectively, with 19 bases between them. The CDR3 loop spans 15 amino acids. The DNA for the CDR3 is TGTGCCGCTTTTTGGGCGGGGACTGGCAATCAGCCCCAGCATTTT. This sequence encodes CAAFWAGTGNQPQHF.

This sequence joins TRBV5-1 and TRBJ1-2; TRBD1 is a possible D gene (6 bases). The CDR3 is made up of 13 amino acids. The V and J ends lost 3 bases and 2 bases respectively, with 8 bases between them. Looked up from germline, CDR1 is SGHRS and CDR2 is YFSETQ. The CDR3 DNA sequence: TGCGCCAGCAGCTCCGGACAGAACTATGGCTACACCTTC. Protein: CASSSGQNYGYTF.

The CDR3 sequence: CASSGLTGPRAEAFF. DNA for the CDR3: TGTGCCAGCAGCGGACTGACAGGGCCTAGGGCTGAAGCTTTCTTT. The chain employs TRBV5-6 and TRBJ1-1; 7 positions match TRBD1. CDR1 is SGHDT and CDR2 is YYEEEE in the germline V gene. The trim removed 4 bases at V and 6 bases at J, leaving 12 bases unmatched. The CDR3 consists of 15 residues.

The chain uses TRBV9 and TRBJ1-3; D perhaps matches TRBD1 (6 bases). Trimming pared 3 bases from V and 8 bases from J, leaving 9 bases between. The CDR3 length is 12 residues. Germline-derived CDR1 and CDR2 are SGDLS and YYNGEE. The CDR3 DNA is TGTGCCAGCAGCGACAACAGGGACACCATATATTTT. Protein: CASSDNRDTIYF.

The chain has TRBV11-1 and TRBJ1-6, with D possibly being TRBD1 (6 bases). This CDR3 has 15 amino acids. Trimming removed 3 bases at V and 7 bases at J, with 13 bases between. The germline gives CDR1 SGHAT, CDR2 FQDESV (reference sequence). The CDR3: CASSLVGQLNSPLHF. DNA of the CDR3: TGTGCCAGCAGCTTGGTCGGACAGCTGAATTCACCCCTCCACTTT.

The sample holds a few counts of this clone. The chain couples TRBV5-1 to TRBJ2-2; D is perhaps TRBD2 (6 bases). Germline CDR1 SGHRS, CDR2 YFSETQ. Trimming took off 7 bases at V and 8 bases at J, with 21 bases between the two ends. The CDR3 runs to 15 residues. The CDR3 bases are TGCGCCAGCCGCGGGACCACCCATGGCACGGGGGAGCTGTTTTTT. Encoded protein: CASRGTTHGTGELFF.

The rearrangement uses TRBV7-2 and TRBJ2-7; TRBD2 matches 8 bases. Germline values: CDR1 SGHTA, CDR2 FQGNSA. The CDR3 extends over 13 amino acids. The V and J ends lost 4 bases and 9 bases, in that order; junction bases with no gene match: 8. CDR3 sequence: CASSSAGAPGQYF. As DNA, the CDR3 is TGTGCCAGCAGCTCAGCGGGAGCTCCCGGGCAGTACTTC. The variable domain in full, with the rest retrieved from reference TRBV7-2 and TRBJ2-7, is GAGVSQSPSNKVTEKGKDVELRCDPISGHTALYWYRQSLGQGLEFLIYFQGNSAPDKSGLPSDRFSAERTGGSVSTLTIQRTQQEDSAVYLCASSSAGAPGQYFGPGTRLTVT.

This chain joins TRBV7-9 and TRBJ1-4; TRBD1 matches at 8 bases. V shed 5 bases, J shed 4 bases, and the junction held 6 bases outside the gene matches. This CDR3 contains 15 residues. The germline V gene encodes CDR1 SEHNR and CDR2 FQNEAQ (reference sequence). In nucleotides, the CDR3 is TGTGCCAGCAGCACGTCGGGACAGGATAATGAAAAACTGTTTTTT. Translation: CASSTSGQDNEKLFF.

This chain uses TRBV27 with TRBJ2-3; 12 bases are shared with TRBD2. V shed 5 bases, J shed 5 bases, and the junction held 8 bases outside the gene matches. Germline assignment: CDR1 MNHEY and CDR2 SMNVEV (reference sequence). There are 16 residues in the CDR3. CDR3 amino acids: CASSPLAGGRLDTQYF. The CDR3 region has the DNA TGTGCCAGCAGTCCCCTAGCGGGAGGGCGTCTAGATACGCAGTATTTT.

The rearrangement uses TRBV6-6 and TRBJ2-5; tentative D call: TRBD2 (6 bases). From germline, CDR1 is MNHNY and CDR2 SVGAGI (reference sequence). The CDR3 spans 15 residues. Trimming took 1 base from V and 5 from J, leaving 14 bases between them. The DNA of the CDR3 is TGTGCCAGCAGTTACTTCCCGGGAGAGGGTGAGACCCAGTACTTC. Protein sequence: CASSYFPGEGETQYF.

In its sample, this clone was seen a few times. The CDR3 spells CASSSRGREGRTDTQYF. CDR3 DNA sequence: TGCGCCAGCAGCTCTCGAGGTCGGGAGGGCCGGACAGATACGCAGTATTTT. This chain connects TRBV5-1 to TRBJ2-3; TRBD2 aligns across 8 bases. CDR3 length equals 17 residues. Germline V gene data show CDR1 as SGHRS and CDR2 as YFSETQ. V gave up 3 bases and J gave up 3 bases; unmatched junction bases: 12.

This clone has just a few counts. The CDR3 here is CASSAQQGTDTQYF. The CDR3 coding sequence is TGTGCCAGCAGCGCTCAACAGGGGACAGATACGCAGTATTTT. J is TRBJ2-3 and V is TRBV9; TRBD1 matches at 7 bases. CDR3 size: 14 residues. V dropped 3 bases and J dropped 3; count of bases not matched to a gene: 4. Germline V gene sequence: CDR1 SGDLS, CDR2 YYNGEE.

The chain links TRBV6-1 to TRBJ2-7, with a possible D match to TRBD2 (6 bases). Trimming cost V 6 bases and J 7 bases, with 13 bases left between them. The CDR3 has 12 amino acids. The germline V gene encodes CDR1 MNHNS and CDR2 SASEGT. The CDR3 DNA sequence: TGTGCCAGCAGACCGGAGGGAAGGGAGCAGTACTTC. It translates to CASRPEGREQYF.

CDR3 sequence reads: CASSSTGFEAFF. For the CDR3, the DNA is TGTGCCAGCAGCTCCACAGGGTTCGAAGCTTTCTTT. The V and J genes are TRBV7-9 and TRBJ1-1; a weak D match, TRBD1 (6 bases). The CDR3 runs to 12 residues. Germline V gene sequence: CDR1 SEHNR, CDR2 FQNEAQ (reference sequence). V dropped 4 bases and J dropped 8 bases, with 11 bases sitting between them.

The sample holds one count of this clone. The J gene is TRBJ1-1, the V gene TRBV7-2, with no clear D. Trimming cost V 4 bases and J 6 bases, with 12 bases left between them. The CDR3 is made up of 13 amino acids. Germline V CDR1 and CDR2: SGHTA, FQGNSA. CDR3 in amino acids: CASSSGLSPEAFF. As DNA, the CDR3 is TGTGCCAGCAGCTCTGGACTTAGCCCTGAAGCTTTCTTT. Combining the CDR3 with reference TRBV7-2 and TRBJ1-1 gives the whole variable domain GAGVSQSPSNKVTEKGKDVELRCDPISGHTALYWYRQSLGQGLEFLIYFQGNSAPDKSGLPSDRFSAERTGGSVSTLTIQRTQQEDSAVYLCASSSGLSPEAFFGQGTRLTVV.

The chain recombines TRBV30 with TRBJ2-3, with D maybe TRBD2 (7 bases). From germline, CDR1 is GTSNPN and CDR2 SVGIG (reference sequence). The CDR3 sequence is 17 residues long. Trimming shortened V by 4 bases and J by 2 bases, and 22 bases separated the two germline ends. CDR3 protein: CAWTVRGRAGYTDTQYF. The DNA for the CDR3 is TGTGCCTGGACAGTAAGGGGGAGGGCCGGGTACACAGATACGCAGTATTTT.

Only one count was recorded for this clone. This sequence joins TRBV29-1 and TRBJ2-5; the D gene is possibly TRBD2 (5 bases). Germline assignment: CDR1 SQVTM and CDR2 ANQGSEA. Between the trimmed V and J ends, which lost 2 bases and 5 bases, there was a span of 15 bases. The CDR3 is made up of 14 amino acids. The CDR3 reads CSVELRGPEETQYF. The CDR3 DNA reads as TGCAGCGTTGAATTGCGAGGGCCGGAGGAGACCCAGTACTTC. Full variable domain (rest looked up from reference TRBV29-1 and TRBJ2-5): SAVISQKPSRDICQRGTSLTIQCQVDSQVTMMFWYRQQPGQSLTLIATANQGSEATYESGFVIDKFPISRPNLTFSTLTVSNMSPEDSSIYLCSVELRGPEETQYFGPGTRLLVL.

This rearrangement joins TRBV30 to TRBJ1-1; D remains ambiguous. The CDR3 consists of 14 residues. V was cut by 2 bases and J by 1 base, with 11 bases left in between. Germline lookup yields CDR1 GTSNPN and CDR2 SVGIG (reference sequence). CDR3: CAWSSTRKNTEAFF. Here the CDR3 DNA reads TGTGCCTGGAGTTCGACGAGGAAGAACACTGAAGCTTTCTTT.

Worth noting for this clone: At one end, the junction sequence differs from germline, possibly due to a read error. This sample includes further DNA sequences coding for the same CDR3. J is TRBJ2-2 and V is TRBV6-1; D perhaps matches TRBD2 (5 bases). In germline, CDR1 is MNHNS, CDR2 SASEGT. The CDR3 length is 14 residues. In nucleotides, the CDR3 is TGTGCCAGCAGGGCTCTCCAAAACACCGGGGAGCTGTTTTTC. This encodes CASRALQNTGELFF.

This clone was seen once. This chain joins TRBV4-2 and TRBJ2-3; TRBD2 aligns across 7 bases. J was trimmed by 0 bases and V by 1 base; bases with no gene match: 10. Germline CDR1 is LGHNA and CDR2 is YNFKEQ. This CDR3 contains 18 residues. The CDR3 is CASSQGTGGSSSTDTQYF. The CDR3 DNA reads TGTGCCAGCAGCCAAGGTACGGGCGGGAGCTCTAGCACAGATACGCAGTATTTT.

The chain recombines TRBV5-6 with TRBJ1-5, with 7 bases matching TRBD1. The length of the CDR3 is 13 residues. Per germline, CDR1 SGHDT and CDR2 YYEEEE. After removal of 3 bases from V and 7 bases from J, the junction contained 4 bases not matched to a gene. The CDR3, as DNA: TGTGCCAGCAGCTACAGACAGGGACAGCCCCAGCATTTT. It is translated as CASSYRQGQPQHF.